This T cell receptor beta chain was recorded in a study of human T cells and chemical hapten exposure. TCRdb re-analysed the RACE reads in MiXCR, keeping a single row per CDR3 protein. The data show roughly 150,000 distinct CDR3 sequences, with about a quarter seen just once and approximately 2.3% held by the top ten. A word on this clonotype: Its antigen is unknown. Sequence at one end of the junction differs from germline and may be a read error.

CDR1 SGHTA and CDR2 FQGNSA come from the germline V gene. CDR3 length: 14 amino acids. Notes on the study in general: Unchanged with DPC sensitization were TCRs above 1 in 1000 frequency.

Sample time point: patch test 3, about 24 weeks after DPC sensitization. This sample's treatment: therapeutic diphenylcyclopropenone sensitization with weekly scalp DPC. The study enrolled 18 to 70-year-old alopecia patients suitable for DPC. The chain employs TRBV7-2 and TRBJ2-7; TRBD1 agrees at 9 bases. The sequencing used whole blood, collected in connection with sensitization to the hapten diphenylcyclopropenone (DPC). This TCR was sampled from a woman aged 18-29 years with alopecia areata. Some clones in this sample may be carry-over from other donors' samples. DNA for the CDR3: TGTGCCAGCATGCGGGGACAGGGCTTCTACGAGCAGCACTTC. This translates into CASMRGQGFYEQHF.